Shown below are 26 T cell receptor beta chains from a single sample sequenced in a study of cytomegalovirus exposure and HLA in healthy donors. PCR primers comprised 60 Vbeta and 13 Jbeta primers. Assay used: immunoSEQ multiplex PCR; TCRdb lists only in-frame clones, some missing. The sample records 95,000 to 150,000 clones, roughly 80% being singletons. Specimen: PBMCs. The receptors were gathered from a female donor in good health and CMV-seropositive.

This clone occurred a few times. The rearrangement links TRBV6-5 to TRBJ1-1; D might be TRBD1 (5 bases). V lost 7 bases to trimming and J lost 4 bases, with 10 bases between them. Germline-derived CDR1 and CDR2 are MNHEY and SVGAGI. This CDR3 has 12 residues. This chain's CDR3 is CASTGRGTEAFF. CDR3 DNA sequence: TGTGCCAGCACCGGAAGGGGCACTGAAGCTTTCTTT.

This clone was found a few times. The genes are TRBV30 and TRBJ1-5; 7 bases line up with TRBD1. Germline-derived CDR1 and CDR2 are GTSNPN and SVGIG (reference sequence). After removal of 3 bases from V and 3 bases from J, the junction contained 8 bases not matched to a gene. The CDR3 covers 15 residues. The CDR3, as DNA: TGTGCCTGGAGCAAGGGACAGATCGTCAATCAGCCCCAGCATTTT. Protein product: CAWSKGQIVNQPQHF.

This chain connects TRBV6-5 to TRBJ2-1, with D hard to call. From germline, CDR1 is MNHEY and CDR2 SVGAGI. CDR3 length: 12 amino acids. The V end was cut by 6 bases, the J end by 7 bases, with 10 bases between. In DNA form, the CDR3 reads TGTGCCAGCAGCGGTTCTAGAAATGAGCAGTTCTTC. Protein product: CASSGSRNEQFF.

V and J are TRBV7-2 and TRBJ1-5; a possible D gene is TRBD1 (5 bases). The CDR3 length is 15 residues. From germline, CDR1 is SGHTA and CDR2 FQGNSA. Between the trimmed V and J ends, which lost 1 base and 3 bases, there was a span of 10 bases. CDR3 in DNA: TGTGCCAGCAGCTTAGAGGCAGGGTTCAATCAGCCCCAGCATTTT. Residues: CASSLEAGFNQPQHF.

Regarding this clone: Other DNA sequences in the sample encode the same CDR3. J is TRBJ1-3 and V is TRBV30, with unresolved D. The germline V gene has CDR1 GTSNPN and CDR2 SVGIG (reference sequence). Trimming cost V 5 bases and J 0 bases, with 5 bases left between them. The CDR3 is 12 residues long. CDR3 DNA sequence: TGTGCCTGGTCCTACTCTGGAAACACCATATATTTT. Its protein product is CAWSYSGNTIYF.

The rearrangement links TRBV7-6 to TRBJ1-5, with D perhaps TRBD1 (5 bases). The V gene's germline CDR1 is SGHVS and CDR2 FNYEAQ. Trimming left V 3 bases short and J 5 bases short, with 11 bases between. This CDR3 has 14 residues. CDR3 sequence reads: CASSFRLGHQPQHF. CDR3 DNA sequence: TGTGCCAGCAGCTTCCGACTGGGGCATCAGCCCCAGCATTTT. Combining the CDR3 with reference TRBV7-6 and TRBJ1-5 gives the whole variable domain GAGVSQSPRYKVTKRGQDVALRCDPISGHVSLYWYRQALGQGPEFLTYFNYEAQQDKSGLPNDRFSAERPEGSISTLTIQRTEQRDSAMYRCASSFRLGHQPQHFGDGTRLSIL.

With regard to this clone: At the DNA level, this CDR3 is encoded by other sequences in the same sample as well. This rearrangement joins TRBV18 to TRBJ1-4; 7 positions agree with TRBD1. Germline V gene lookup returns CDR1 KGHSH and CDR2 LQKENI. Trimming at V came to 3 bases and at J to 7 bases, leaving 5 bases not matched to a gene. The CDR3 has 14 residues. The CDR3: CASSPQGVGEKLFF. In DNA form, the CDR3 reads TGTGCCAGCTCACCTCAGGGGGTGGGTGAAAAACTGTTTTTT.

The chain has TRBV10-3 and TRBJ1-1, with no clear D. Germline V gene sequence: CDR1 ENHRY, CDR2 SYGVKD. Trimming left V 10 bases short and J 0 bases short, with 18 bases between. The CDR3 runs to 15 residues. For the CDR3, the DNA is TGTGCCACCTTAGGTGAGAGGCAGTTGAACACTGAAGCTTTCTTT. The encoded protein is CATLGERQLNTEAFF.

The gene calls are TRBV19 and TRBJ1-5; D remains ambiguous. The V and J ends lost 9 bases and 3 bases respectively, with 12 bases between them. Germline CDR1 and CDR2: LNHDA and SQIVND (reference sequence). The CDR3 extends over 13 amino acids. CDR3 coding DNA: TGTGCCAGCTCCCCGGGAATCAATCAGCCCCAGCATTTT. Its protein is CASSPGINQPQHF.

Comment on this clone: One end of the junction is discordant with germline, which a read error may explain. The genes are TRBV2 and TRBJ1-4, with TRBD1 identical over 7 bases. This CDR3 has 11 residues. Per germline, CDR1 SNHLY and CDR2 FYNNEI. The CDR3 DNA follows: TGTGCCAGCGGATTCCGGGACAGCAGCAACTTT. Encoded protein: CASGFRDSSNF.

The V gene is TRBV4-1, the J gene TRBJ1-2; no clear D gene. This CDR3 spans 15 amino acids. V lost 1 base and J 4 bases, leaving 13 bases between the germline ends. Germline V gives CDR1 MGHRA, CDR2 YSYEKL. This chain's CDR3 is CASSQGPSGSYGYTF. CDR3 nucleotide sequence: TGCGCCAGCAGCCAAGGGCCCTCCGGGAGCTATGGCTACACCTTC.

The sample holds one count of this clone. The chain is built from TRBV6-5 and TRBJ2-3; D gene uncertain. Germline CDR1 reads MNHEY; CDR2 reads SVGAGI. The CDR3 runs to 14 residues. V was trimmed by 6 bases and J by 0 bases, leaving 10 bases between them. The CDR3 loop reads CASRSLGSTDTQYF. As DNA, the CDR3 is TGTGCCAGCAGGTCTCTAGGAAGCACAGATACGCAGTATTTT.

The rearrangement joins TRBV10-3 to TRBJ2-2, with D tentatively TRBD2 (6 bases). CDR1 and CDR2 from the germline V gene are ENHRY and SYGVKD. The CDR3 spans 15 residues. V shed 3 bases and J shed 1 base, with 9 bases lying between them. CDR3 sequence reads: CAISEWGENTGELFF. The CDR3 coding sequence is TGTGCCATCAGTGAATGGGGGGAGAACACCGGGGAGCTGTTTTTT.

J is TRBJ1-2 and V is TRBV19; TRBD1 is a possible D gene (5 bases). Germline CDR1 is LNHDA and CDR2 is SQIVND (reference sequence). CDR3 length equals 14 residues. Deletions cut 5 bases from V and 2 bases from J, with 12 bases between. In nucleotides, the CDR3 is TGTGCCAGTAGTGGGGACTTTCGGAACTATGGCTACACCTTC. Translated: CASSGDFRNYGYTF.

There are a few counts of this clone. This sequence joins TRBV27 and TRBJ1-2; TRBD1 might be the D (5 bases). V was pared by 4 bases and J by 0 bases, with 15 bases between. The V gene's germline CDR1 is MNHEY and CDR2 SMNVEV (reference sequence). The CDR3 runs 16 residues. CDR3 loop: CASSSKGRGANYGYTF. DNA for the CDR3: TGTGCCAGCAGTTCCAAGGGACGGGGGGCTAACTATGGCTACACCTTC.

The genes are TRBV9 and TRBJ1-2; 8 nucleotides match TRBD1. CDR3 length equals 16 residues. Germline CDR1 is SGDLS and CDR2 is YYNGEE. V lost 4 bases and J lost 8; bases outside the gene matches: 16. The CDR3 loop reads CASSPWGKQGGGGYTF. CDR3 bases: TGTGCCAGCAGCCCCTGGGGAAAACAGGGGGGGGGAGGCTACACCTTC.

This clone was counted a single time. Because it lacks the conserved phenylalanine or tryptophan at the end, this CDR3 is likely a read error. The limits of the CDR3 on the DNA are not certain, so only TCRdb's listed CDR3 is given. The chain links TRBV20-1 to TRBJ1-6; TRBD1, the D gene given by the table, was not confirmed from the DNA. The CDR3 spans 11 amino acids, including both terminal residues. CDR1 DFQATT and CDR2 SNEGSKA come from the germline V gene (reference sequence). CDR3 region: CSARGDSSFTV.

The chain couples TRBV4-2 to TRBJ2-7; 8 bases are shared with TRBD2. This CDR3 is built from 18 residues. The germline V gene encodes CDR1 LGHNA and CDR2 YNFKEQ. V shed 0 bases, J shed 7 bases, and the junction held 17 bases outside the gene matches. Here the CDR3 reads CASSQDVLTGTSFVEQYF. CDR3 DNA: TGTGCCAGCAGCCAAGATGTGTTGACCGGGACTAGTTTTGTTGAGCAGTACTTC.

CDR3 sequence reads: CASSQTSGSYNEQFF. The CDR3 DNA sequence: TGTGCCAGCAGCCAGACTAGCGGTTCTTACAATGAGCAGTTCTTC. The chain links TRBV7-2 to TRBJ2-1, with 9 bases matching TRBD2. The CDR3 contains 15 residues. V lost 5 bases to trimming and J lost 4 bases; unmatched junction nucleotides: 6. Germline CDR1 reads SGHTA; CDR2 reads FQGNSA.

DNA of the CDR3: TGTGCCAGCAGTCGACCGGGACAGGTTATCACTGAAGCTTTCTTT. The encoded protein is CASSRPGQVITEAFF. The gene calls are TRBV6-5 and TRBJ1-1; 8 bases agree with TRBD1. Germline CDR1 reads MNHEY; CDR2 reads SVGAGI. This CDR3 has 15 amino acids. Unmatched junction bases numbered 9, after V lost 5 bases and J lost 4 bases.

The chain links TRBV5-1 to TRBJ2-5; 8 nucleotides agree with TRBD2. The CDR3 consists of 15 residues. From germline, CDR1 is SGHRS and CDR2 YFSETQ. V trimming: 0 bases; J trimming: 5 bases; junction bases outside the gene matches: 6. DNA for the CDR3: TGCGCCAGCAGCTTGGGACTAGCGAGGATCGAGACCCAGTACTTC. Protein sequence: CASSLGLARIETQYF.

Remarks on this clone: The junction and the germline gene differ at one end; a read error may be behind it. V usage is TRBV5-6 and J usage is TRBJ2-4; D is possibly TRBD1 (7 bases). CDR1 SGHDT and CDR2 YYEEEE come from the germline V gene. The CDR3 runs to 11 residues. The CDR3 DNA sequence: TGTGCCAGCAGCTTGTCGCCAGGGGGGTATTTC. Protein: CASSLSPGGYF.

The chain employs TRBV2 and TRBJ1-5; D is unclear. V shed 3 bases and J shed 1 base, with 10 bases lying between them. Per germline, CDR1 SNHLY and CDR2 FYNNEI. The CDR3 runs 15 residues. The CDR3: CASSDPTGSNQPQHF. The CDR3 coding sequence is TGTGCCAGCAGTGACCCGACGGGGAGCAATCAGCCCCAGCATTTT.

Here the CDR3 reads CASSVGTGLIGAFF. CDR3 DNA sequence: TGTGCCAGCAGTGTCGGGACAGGCCTCATAGGGGCTTTCTTT. The chain employs TRBV2 and TRBJ1-1; 8 nucleotides agree with TRBD1. The germline V gene encodes CDR1 SNHLY and CDR2 FYNNEI. V shed 4 bases, J shed 11 bases, and the junction held 12 bases outside the gene matches. CDR3 size: 14 residues.

This chain links TRBV19 with TRBJ1-5; D ambiguous. Trimming stripped 5 bases from V and 5 bases from J, with 7 bases between. This CDR3 comprises 12 residues. Germline CDR1 LNHDA, CDR2 SQIVND (reference sequence). CDR3 sequence reads: CASSGQDQPQHF. In nucleotides, the CDR3 is TGTGCCAGTAGTGGGCAGGATCAGCCCCAGCATTTT.

The chain links TRBV4-1 to TRBJ1-3; D ambiguous. Germline V gene data show CDR1 as MGHRA and CDR2 as YSYEKL. This CDR3 is 15 amino acids long. Trimming took off 1 base at V and 0 bases at J, with 7 bases between the two ends. Written as DNA, the CDR3 is TGCGCCAGCAGCCAAGGAGGAATCTCTGGAAACACCATATATTTT. Its protein product is CASSQGGISGNTIYF.